This T cell receptor (beta chain) was identified in a study of shared clonotypes between healthy human individuals (dated by TCRdb to about 2020). Background for the entire study: A few men and two women, aged 18 to 49 years, made up the cohort. For each donor, CD4 naive and CD4 memory were each run on three plates, CD8 naive on two plates, and CD8 memory on one plate. The study deeply sequenced blood TCR repertoires of roughly five healthy adults to estimate repertoire size and the extent of clonotype sharing between individuals. To increase sequencing depth and limit assay-specific biases, TCR repertoire library preparation and sequencing were carried out by different laboratories using diverse techniques. Each donor's leukapheresis produced roughly between roughly 0.85 and 10 billion PBMCs. Study-wide findings and limitations: Rarefaction of sorted-subset datasets indicated incomplete sequencing despite the large sequencing depth. Sampling was limited to blood, and TCR repertoires in tissue likely differ from TCR repertoires in blood. When four donors were compared, the shared fraction of clonotypes was roughly 5% for naive CD4, approximately 3.3% for naive CD8, 2.3% for memory CD4, and less than 0.45% for memory CD8. Based on pairwise subsampling, the degree of clonotype sharing among donors was expected to be affected by sequencing depth. Compared with non-shared clonotypes, clonotypes shared by all four sorted-subset donors had higher generation probabilities. The genetic and exposure-history diversity represented was limited by the small number of donors. Naive subsets generally had larger estimated clonotype richness than memory subsets did.

The CDR3 holds 17 amino acids from the cysteine to the phenylalanine. Only the CDR3 part of the read is kept: 51 bases, read in frame from the first base. At the junction V is shortened by 6 bases and J by 1 base; bases outside the gene matches: 13. The germline V gene provides CDR1 SGHAT and CDR2 FQNNGV. CD8 naive samples were obtained by positive selection for CCR7 among CD45RO-negative cells, yielding a CD45RA+CCR7+ population from which TemRA cells were excluded. The donors were healthy, HIV-negative adults who had no recently reported acute infections or vaccinations. Every donor was a Caucasian adult residing in Nashville, Tennessee, USA. Blood was collected by leukapheresis, and PBMCs were isolated by Ficoll-Histopaque density gradient centrifugation and then cryopreserved in liquid nitrogen vapor phase. Purity and quantity of every magnetically sorted T cell population were checked by analytical flow cytometry. Genomic DNA was isolated from each sorted fraction and quantified by UV absorbance on a Nanodrop 2000c.

As for this clone: Which antigen it targets is not known. No much larger clonotype is one base removed from it; base qualities were not supplied.

Using the deep immunoSEQ assay, multiplex PCR amplified TCR CDR3 regions from genomic DNA. Extracted genomic DNA from each cell subset was distributed evenly across all wells of several immunoSEQ 96-well plates, and each plate was treated as a replicate. For sorted subsets, each replicate PCR was loaded with roughly 0.2 ug genomic DNA, equivalent to 30,000 or so T cell genomes. Purified libraries were quantified with a Qubit 3.0 fluorometer, sized on a Bioanalyzer 2100, and re-quantified with the KAPA Library Quantification kit. Every immunoSEQ 96-well plate was sequenced on a dedicated single-read 150-cycle Illumina NextSeq 550 flow cell. The original pipeline was this. Because the immunoSEQ output held only junctional sequences and lacked quality scores, the filtering could not match the filtering applied to full-length reads. To assign V/J genes and CDR3, sequences were annotated using PyIR, a Python wrapper for IgBLAST v1.9, with IMGT germline references. Reads were filtered out if the reads had weak V/J assignments (E-value above 1e-6), no CDR3, stop codons, out-of-frame junctions, or ambiguous translated residues. V3J clonotypes were defined as sequences sharing an identical inferred V gene, J gene, and CDR3 amino acid sequence. Percentage overlap between repertoires was calculated by dividing the number of shared unique clonotypes by the size of the smaller repertoire. RTK rarefaction, the Chao1 estimator, and Recon v2.1 estimates of unobserved clonotypes were used to assess repertoire richness. OLGA was used to compute generation probabilities for all TCRbeta clonotypes that the gDNA method yielded from four donors. TCRdb holds this immuneACCESS table with in-frame rearrangements only. Some clones are missing; in checked studies, unresolved V genes explain under half, and the rest has no known cause. V and J calls and clone size are copied from that table; D and trimming were computed from the DNA. This sample is represented by hundreds of thousands of clones; over 90% of them were singletons. Approximately 25% of the sample is held by the ten biggest clonotypes.

This TCR was sampled from a man aged 25-45 years in good health. The V gene is TRBV11-2 and the J gene is TRBJ2-3; TRBD2 matches 7 bases in the middle. The sample consisted of naive CD8+ T cells sorted from blood. What this sample's cell subset or site label stands for: CD45RA+CCR7+. This receptor has the CDR3 CASSSSTGTTGTDTQYF. The DNA reads TGTGCCAGCAGTTCATCCACCGGGACTACCGGCACAGATACGCAGTATTTT.